This entry features one T cell receptor beta chain sequence. Two oligonucleotides, mixed equimolar, formed the beta constant-region primer covering TRBC1 and TRBC2. Nested alpha and beta constant-region primers with the SP2 primer drove four PCR rounds on ligated cDNA. A 12-nucleotide UMI and the SP2 primer were added to the cDNA 3' end by oligonucleotide ligation. One entry per CDR3 protein, called by TCRdb with MiXCR from the UMI-ligation and nested PCR reads. This sample has approximately 80,000 distinct CDR3 sequences, with over 9% found just once. The record originates from a study of naive and memory T cell subsets. The CDR3 spans 12 residues. Trimming removed 2 bases from V and 5 bases from J, with 8 bases in between. Looked up from germline, CDR1 is SGHRS and CDR2 is YFSETQ.

The source is a human donor in good health. The V gene is TRBV5-1, the J gene TRBJ2-7; D is unresolved. Sequencing used naive CD8+ T cells from blood. Here the CDR3 DNA reads TGCGCCAGCAGCTTTAATTCCCACGAGCAGTACTTC. It yields the protein CASSFNSHEQYF.